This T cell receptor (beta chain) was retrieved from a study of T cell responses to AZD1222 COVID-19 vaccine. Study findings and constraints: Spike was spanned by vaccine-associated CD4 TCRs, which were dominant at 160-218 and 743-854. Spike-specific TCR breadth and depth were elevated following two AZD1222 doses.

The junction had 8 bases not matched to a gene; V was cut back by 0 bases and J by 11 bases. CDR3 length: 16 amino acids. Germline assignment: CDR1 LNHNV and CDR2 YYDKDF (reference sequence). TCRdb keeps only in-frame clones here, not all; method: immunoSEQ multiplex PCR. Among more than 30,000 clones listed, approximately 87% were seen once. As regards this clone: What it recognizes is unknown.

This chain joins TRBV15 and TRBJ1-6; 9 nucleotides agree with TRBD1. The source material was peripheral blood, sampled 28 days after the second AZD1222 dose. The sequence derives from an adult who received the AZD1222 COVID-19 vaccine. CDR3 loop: CATSRDRGQGLAPLHF. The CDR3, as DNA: TGTGCCACCAGCAGAGATCGGGGACAGGGTTTGGCACCCCTCCACTTT.